This T cell receptor (beta chain) emerged from a study of T cells after yellow fever vaccination. Germline V lookup: CDR1 LGHDT, CDR2 YNNKEL (reference sequence). Unmatched junction bases numbered 7, after V lost 4 bases and J lost 1 base. The CDR3 spans 16 residues. The authors made TCR cDNA by 5'RACE template switching, adding a universal primer site and UMIs. Each CDR3 protein is one row after TCRdb ran MiXCR on the 5' RACE reads. The data contain some 260,000 distinct CDR3 sequences, 5.2% of them singletons. Of note for this clonotype: Its antigen remains unknown.

Study conclusions and caveats: Overall, a small share of clonotypes was seen in both CD4 and CD8 compartments.

Sequencing used CD4+ T cells sorted from PBMCs, obtained on the day of the yellow fever booster vaccination. The chain couples TRBV3-1 to TRBJ2-3; 8 bases agree with TRBD2. The sequence derives from a young man who received the YFV17D yellow fever vaccine. DNA for the CDR3: TGTGCCAGCAGCCCTGCTGGGCGGGGGGGCACAGATACGCAGTATTTT. This translates into CASSPAGRGGTDTQYF.